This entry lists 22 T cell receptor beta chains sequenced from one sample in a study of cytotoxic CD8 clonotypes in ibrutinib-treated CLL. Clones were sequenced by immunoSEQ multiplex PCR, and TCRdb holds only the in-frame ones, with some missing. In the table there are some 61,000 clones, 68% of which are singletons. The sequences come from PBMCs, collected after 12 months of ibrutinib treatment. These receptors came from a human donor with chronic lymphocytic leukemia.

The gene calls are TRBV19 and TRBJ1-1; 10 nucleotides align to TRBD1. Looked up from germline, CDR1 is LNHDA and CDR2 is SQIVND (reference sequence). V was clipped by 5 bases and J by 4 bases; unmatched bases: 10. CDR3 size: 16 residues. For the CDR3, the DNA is TGTGCCAGTAGTGCACCGGGGGACAGGGGTATCACTGAAGCTTTCTTT. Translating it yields CASSAPGDRGITEAFF.

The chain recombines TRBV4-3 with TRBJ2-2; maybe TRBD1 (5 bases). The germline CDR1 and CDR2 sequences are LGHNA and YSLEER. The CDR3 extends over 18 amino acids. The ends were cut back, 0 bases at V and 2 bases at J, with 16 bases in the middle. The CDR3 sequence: CASSQDAGFQPNTGELFF. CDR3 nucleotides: TGCGCCAGCAGCCAAGATGCAGGGTTTCAACCCAACACCGGGGAGCTGTTTTTT.

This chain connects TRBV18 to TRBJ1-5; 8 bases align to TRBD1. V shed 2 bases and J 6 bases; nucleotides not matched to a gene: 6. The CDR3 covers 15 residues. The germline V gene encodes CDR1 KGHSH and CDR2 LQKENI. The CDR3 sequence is CASSPTTGASQPQHF. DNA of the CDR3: TGTGCCAGCTCACCAACGACAGGGGCTTCTCAGCCCCAGCATTTT.

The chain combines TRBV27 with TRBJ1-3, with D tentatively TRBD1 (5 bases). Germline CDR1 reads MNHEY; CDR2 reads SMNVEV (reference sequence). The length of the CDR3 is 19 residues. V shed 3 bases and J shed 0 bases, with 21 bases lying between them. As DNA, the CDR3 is TGTGCCAGCAGTTTGGGACCCGGGAACAGATTAAACTCTGGAAACACCATATATTTT. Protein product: CASSLGPGNRLNSGNTIYF.

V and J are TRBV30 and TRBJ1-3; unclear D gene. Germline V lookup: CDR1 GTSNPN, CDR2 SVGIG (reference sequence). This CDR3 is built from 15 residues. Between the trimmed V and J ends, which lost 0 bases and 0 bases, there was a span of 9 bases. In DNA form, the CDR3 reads TGTGCCTGGAGTGTAGGCGACGTCTCTGGAAACACCATATATTTT. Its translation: CAWSVGDVSGNTIYF.

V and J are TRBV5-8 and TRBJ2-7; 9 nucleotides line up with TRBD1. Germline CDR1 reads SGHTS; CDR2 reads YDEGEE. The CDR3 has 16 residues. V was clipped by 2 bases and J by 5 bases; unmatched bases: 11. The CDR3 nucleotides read TGTGCCAGCAGCTTCCCGGGACAGGGTAGTGGGAACGAGCAGTACTTC. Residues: CASSFPGQGSGNEQYF.

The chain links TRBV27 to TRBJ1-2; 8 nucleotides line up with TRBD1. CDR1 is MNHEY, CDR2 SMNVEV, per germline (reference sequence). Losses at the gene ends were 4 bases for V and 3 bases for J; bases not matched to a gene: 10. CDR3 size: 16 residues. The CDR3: CASSSLQTGVDYGYTF. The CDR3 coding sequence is TGTGCCAGCAGTTCACTGCAGACAGGGGTCGACTATGGCTACACCTTC.

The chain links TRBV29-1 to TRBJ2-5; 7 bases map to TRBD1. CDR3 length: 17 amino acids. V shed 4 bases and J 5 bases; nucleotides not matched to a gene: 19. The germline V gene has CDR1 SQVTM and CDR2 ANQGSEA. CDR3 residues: CSVAGYRGIPRGETQYF. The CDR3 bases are TGCAGCGTTGCGGGGTACAGGGGTATCCCACGTGGGGAGACCCAGTACTTC.

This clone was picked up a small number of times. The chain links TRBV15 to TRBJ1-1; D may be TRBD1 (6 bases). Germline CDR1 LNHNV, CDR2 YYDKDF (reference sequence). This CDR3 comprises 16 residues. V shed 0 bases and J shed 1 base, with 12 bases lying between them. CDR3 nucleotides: TGTGCCACCAGCAGAGATGAGGGACACCAGAACACTGAAGCTTTCTTT. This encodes CATSRDEGHQNTEAFF.

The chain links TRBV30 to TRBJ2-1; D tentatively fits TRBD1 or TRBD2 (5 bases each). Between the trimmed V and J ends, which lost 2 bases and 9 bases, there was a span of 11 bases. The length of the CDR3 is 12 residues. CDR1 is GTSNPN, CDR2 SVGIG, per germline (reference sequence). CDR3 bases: TGTGCCTGGAGTCGGGGACGGGGTGAGCAGTTCTTC. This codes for CAWSRGRGEQFF. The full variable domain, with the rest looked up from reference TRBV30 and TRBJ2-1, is SQTIHQWPATLVQPVGSPLSLECTVEGTSNPNLYWYRQAAGRGLQLLFYSVGIGQISSEVPQNLSASRPQDRQFILSSKKLLLSDSGFYLCAWSRGRGEQFFGPGTRLTVL.

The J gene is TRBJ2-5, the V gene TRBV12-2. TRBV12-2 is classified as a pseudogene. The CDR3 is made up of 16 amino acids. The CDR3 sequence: CASRPVRAVLEETQYF. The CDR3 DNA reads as TGTGCAAGTCGCCCGGTCCGGGCAGTATTGGAAGAGACCCAGTACTTC.

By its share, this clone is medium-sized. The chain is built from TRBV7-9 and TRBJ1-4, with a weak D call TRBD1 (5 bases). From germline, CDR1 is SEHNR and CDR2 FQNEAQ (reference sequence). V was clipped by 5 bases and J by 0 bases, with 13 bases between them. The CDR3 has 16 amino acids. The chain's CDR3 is CASSPGTYATNEKLFF. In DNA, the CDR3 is TGTGCCAGCAGCCCCGGGACCTATGCAACTAATGAAAAACTGTTTTTT.

The chain's CDR3 is CASSSGPGANVLTF. CDR3 nucleotide sequence: TGCGCCAGCAGCTCTGGACCTGGGGCCAACGTCCTGACTTTC. V is TRBV5-1 and J is TRBJ2-6; D is uncertain. CDR3 length equals 14 residues. V shed 3 bases and J shed 2 bases, with 6 bases lying between them. CDR1 SGHRS and CDR2 YFSETQ come from the germline V gene. The full variable domain, with the rest looked up from reference TRBV5-1 and TRBJ2-6, is KAGVTQTPRYLIKTRGQQVTLSCSPISGHRSVSWYQQTPGQGLQFLFEYFSETQRNKGNFPGRFSGRQFSNSRSEMNVSTLELGDSALYLCASSSGPGANVLTFGAGSRLTVL.

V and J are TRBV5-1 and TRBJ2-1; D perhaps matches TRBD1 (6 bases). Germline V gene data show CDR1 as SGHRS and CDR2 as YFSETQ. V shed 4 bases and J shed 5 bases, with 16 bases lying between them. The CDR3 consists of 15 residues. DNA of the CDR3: TGCGCCAGCAGCCCTACTATTACAGGGAACAATGAGCAGTTCTTC. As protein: CASSPTITGNNEQFF.

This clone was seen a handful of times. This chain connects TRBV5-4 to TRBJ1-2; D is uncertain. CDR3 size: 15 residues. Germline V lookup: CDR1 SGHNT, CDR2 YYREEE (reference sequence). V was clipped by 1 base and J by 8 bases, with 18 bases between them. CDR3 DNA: TGTGCCAGCAGCTTGTCGGCAGTTCCCAAAGAGGGCTACACCTTC. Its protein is CASSLSAVPKEGYTF.

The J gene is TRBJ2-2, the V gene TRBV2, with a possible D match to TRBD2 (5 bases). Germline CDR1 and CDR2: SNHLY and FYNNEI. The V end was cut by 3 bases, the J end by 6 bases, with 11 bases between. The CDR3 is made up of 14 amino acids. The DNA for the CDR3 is TGTGCCAGCAGTGATTTCGCGGGTGCCGGGGAGCTGTTTTTT. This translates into CASSDFAGAGELFF.

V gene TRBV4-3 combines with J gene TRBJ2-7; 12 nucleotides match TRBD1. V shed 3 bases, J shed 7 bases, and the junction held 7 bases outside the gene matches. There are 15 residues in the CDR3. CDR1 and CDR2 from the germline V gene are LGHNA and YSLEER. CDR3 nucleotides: TGCGCCAGCAGCCAGTCCGGGACAGGGGGCCATGAGCAGTACTTC. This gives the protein CASSQSGTGGHEQYF.

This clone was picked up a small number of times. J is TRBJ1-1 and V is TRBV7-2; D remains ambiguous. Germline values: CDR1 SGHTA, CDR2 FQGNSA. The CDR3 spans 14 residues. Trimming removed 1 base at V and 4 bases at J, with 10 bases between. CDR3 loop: CASSLVRLGTEAFF. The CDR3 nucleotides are TGTGCCAGCAGCTTAGTCAGGTTGGGCACTGAAGCTTTCTTT.

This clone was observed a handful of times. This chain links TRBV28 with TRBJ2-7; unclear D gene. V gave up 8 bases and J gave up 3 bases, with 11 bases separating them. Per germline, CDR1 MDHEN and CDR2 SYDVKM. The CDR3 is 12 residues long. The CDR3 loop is CASGSGVYEQYF. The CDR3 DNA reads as TGTGCCAGCGGGTCTGGCGTCTACGAGCAGTACTTC.

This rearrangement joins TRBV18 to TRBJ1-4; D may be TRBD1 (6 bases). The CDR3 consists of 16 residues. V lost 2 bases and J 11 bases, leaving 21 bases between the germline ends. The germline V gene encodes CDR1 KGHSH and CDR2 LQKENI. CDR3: CASSPDRTGPETKLFF. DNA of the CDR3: TGTGCCAGCTCACCAGACCGAACAGGGCCCGAGACGAAACTGTTTTTT.

CDR3: CASRIRTGRKETQYF. Here the CDR3 DNA reads TGTGCCAGCAGAATAAGGACAGGCCGAAAAGAGACCCAGTACTTC. V is TRBV6-4 and J is TRBJ2-5; 7 bases match TRBD1. V lost 6 bases to trimming and J lost 3 bases; unmatched junction nucleotides: 10. CDR3 length: 15 amino acids. CDR1 is MRHNA and CDR2 is SNTAGT in the germline V gene.

The CDR3 here is CASSIRQGTGELFF. DNA of the CDR3: TGTGCCAGCAGCATAAGACAGGGTACCGGGGAGCTGTTTTTT. The gene calls are TRBV7-3 and TRBJ2-2; the match to TRBD1 covers 7 bases. Germline-derived CDR1 and CDR2 are SGHTA and FQGTGA. With V trimmed by 5 bases and J by 5 bases, 5 bases remained unmatched. There are 14 residues in the CDR3.